Described below is a single T cell receptor beta chain sequence and its context. The antigen remains undetermined. Sorted subsets were amplified in replicate PCRs using around 0.2 ug DNA, roughly 30,000 T cell genomes. Here immunoSEQ multiplex PCR was the method, and the copy in TCRdb shows in-frame clones only, minus some. The data contain about 2.1 million clones, 80% to 95% of them singletons. These data come from a study of shared clonotypes between healthy human individuals. Study observations and caveats: Incomplete sequencing of sorted subsets was indicated by rarefaction despite large depth.

The CDR3 sequence is 11 residues long. Trimming shortened V by 2 bases and J by 5 bases, and 2 bases separated the two germline ends. The germline V gene has CDR1 SGHAT and CDR2 FQNNGV. Positively selected for CCR7, the CD45RO-negative cells used as naive CD8 cells excluded terminally differentiated effector memory CD45RA+ cells. Donors, without exception, were Caucasian adults residing in Nashville, Tennessee. The TCR comes from a man between 18 and 35 years old in good health. Some clones in this sample may be carry-over from other donors' samples. The sequenced sample was naive CD8+ T cells from PBMCs. J is TRBJ2-3 and V is TRBV11-2, with D unresolved. The CDR3 loop is CASSLKDTQYF. CDR3 nucleotide sequence: TGTGCCAGCAGCTTAAAAGATACGCAGTATTTT.